This is a list of T cell receptor beta chains from one sample in a study of blood T cell repertoires in COVID-19. Sequenced by immunoSEQ multiplex PCR; TCRdb stores in-frame clones only, minus some. The sample records approximately 400,000 clones, approximately 88% being singletons. The sequenced sample consisted of peripheral blood. The receptors were sampled from a woman aged 50 to 60 with COVID-19, enrolled during active disease. Each CDR3 is given with its conserved first and last residue.

v_gene,CDR3aa
TRBV6-1,CASSELRQSQQYF
TRBV11-2,CASSPLGGRNIQYF
TRBV5-4,CASSLTSGRDYEQYF
TRBV27,CASSLEGAYEQYF
TRBV18,CASSPVSNQNIQYF
TRBV18,CASSPTSNSYEQYF
TRBV9,CASSVEPGQGASGNTIYF
TRBV5-1,CASSLAGTGLDEQYF
TRBV3-1/TRBV3-2,CASSPGQGRFYGYTF
TRBV19,CASDFGQAGNYGYTF
TRBV5-1,CASSFTGTGNTEAFF
TRBV27,CASSFPLSDTEAFF
TRBV6-5,CASRGGAYTEAFF
TRBV3-1/TRBV3-2,CASSLRRDSLFFTEAFF
TRBV10-3,CAIRPGQGRSGRSYEQYF
TRBV12-3/TRBV12-4,CASSTRADYGYTF
TRBV9,CASSVELGGREKLFF
TRBV6-1,CASSEIPTSYEQYF
TRBV7-2,CASSFRGLVGNTIYF
TRBV5-1,CASSLSSDTQYF
TRBV5-1,CASSTGQGPATDYGYTF
TRBV24-1,CATAGTSGFNEQFF
TRBV7-9,CASNLTPLMNTEAFF
TRBV30,CAWTSYTEAFF
TRBV7-3,CASSLKGGGGIGELFF
TRBV5-4,CASSLGPARGSYEQYF
TRBV5-4,CASSLGGRGGIYEQYF
TRBV10-2,CASSESRGLGDDEQFF
TRBV6-5,CASIEDRPNQPQHF
TRBV5-1,CASSGGQGVTEAFF
TRBV27,CASSHRGLNTEAFF
TRBV5-1,CASSPGQLMNTEAFF
TRBV6-5,CASSTREGGCF
TRBV3-1/TRBV3-2,CASRELAGEETQYF
TRBV6-5,CASRLLYQGVDEKLFF
TRBV21-1,CASSKVTGYNSPLHF
TRBV5-8,CASSLYEQFF
TRBV15,CATSRDQGAAYGYTF
TRBV9,CASSNSPFSGNTIYF
TRBV19,CASTPEGSTEAFF
TRBV7-9,CASSLTGGTEAFF
TRBV21-1,CASSNGEGVYNQPQHF
TRBV28,CASSFQGARGQPQHF